This TCR beta chain was sequenced in a study of cytomegalovirus exposure and HLA in healthy donors. Broader study findings: In an earlier analysis, productive rearrangement rates for most beta V segments clustered near 87% or 30%.

Primers for the PCR totalled 60 Vbeta and 13 Jbeta. Profiled with immunoSEQ multiplex PCR; TCRdb holds only in-frame clones, not every one. Its table records roughly 120,000 clones. V lost 5 bases, J lost 4 bases, and 17 bases lay in between. Germline V lookup: CDR1 SGHVS, CDR2 FQNEAQ. This CDR3 has 15 residues. As regards this clone: What it binds is not known.

Healthy donors of bone marrow made up the group. The origin of this receptor is a man between 18 and 35 years old in good health and CMV-seronegative. The rearrangement joins TRBV7-8 to TRBJ1-2; D is unresolved. Sequencing input: PBMCs. CDR3 nucleotides: TGTGCCAGCAGCCGCCGACAACCTGAGCCCTATGGCTACACCTTC. It translates to CASSRRQPEPYGYTF.